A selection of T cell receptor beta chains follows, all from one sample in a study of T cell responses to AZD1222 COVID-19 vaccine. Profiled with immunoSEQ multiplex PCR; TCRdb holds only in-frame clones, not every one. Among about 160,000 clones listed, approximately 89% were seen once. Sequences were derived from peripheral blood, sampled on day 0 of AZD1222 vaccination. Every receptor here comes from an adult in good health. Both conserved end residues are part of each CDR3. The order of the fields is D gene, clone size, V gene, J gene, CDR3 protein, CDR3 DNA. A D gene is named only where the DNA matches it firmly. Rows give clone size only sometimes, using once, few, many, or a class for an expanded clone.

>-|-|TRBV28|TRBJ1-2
CASSLSRVYGYTF
TGTGCCAGCAGTTTAAGTAGGGTCTATGGCTACACCTTC
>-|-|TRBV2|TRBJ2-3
CASRGKPSLASDTQYF
TGTGCCAGCAGGGGCAAACCTTCACTAGCATCGGATACGCAGTATTTT
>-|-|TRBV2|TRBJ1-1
CASSALTSSNTEAFF
TGTGCCAGCAGTGCCTTGACATCTTCGAACACTGAAGCTTTCTTT
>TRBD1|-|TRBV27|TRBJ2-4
CASSLRGQGIAKNIQYF
TGTGCCAGCAGTTTACGGGGACAGGGGATAGCCAAAAACATTCAGTACTTC
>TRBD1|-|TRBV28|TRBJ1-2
CASSLERGLWGYTF
TGTGCCAGCAGTTTAGAGAGGGGGCTGTGGGGCTACACCTTC
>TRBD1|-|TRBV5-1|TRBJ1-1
CASSWDRRNTEAFF
TGCGCCAGCAGCTGGGACAGGCGGAACACTGAAGCTTTCTTT
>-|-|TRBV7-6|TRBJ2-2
CASSLAGGRGTGELFF
TGTGCCAGCAGCTTAGCGGGGGGAAGGGGCACCGGGGAGCTGTTTTTT
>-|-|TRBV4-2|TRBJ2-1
CASSQVRGLYNEQFF
TGTGCCAGCAGCCAAGTCAGGGGACTCTACAATGAGCAGTTCTTC
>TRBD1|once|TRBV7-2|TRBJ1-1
CASSLDRDSEAFF
TGTGCCAGCAGCTTAGACCGGGACAGTGAAGCTTTCTTT
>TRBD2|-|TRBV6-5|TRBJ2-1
CASRPSGGTYNEQFF
TGTGCCAGCAGACCTAGCGGGGGCACGTACAATGAGCAGTTCTTC
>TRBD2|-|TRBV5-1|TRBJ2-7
CASSLGELAGAEQYF
TGCGCCAGCAGCTTGGGTGAGCTAGCGGGAGCCGAGCAGTACTTC
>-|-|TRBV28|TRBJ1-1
CASSLGQREAFF
TGTGCCAGCAGTTTAGGACAGCGTGAAGCTTTCTTT
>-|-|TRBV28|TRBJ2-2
CASSSYWTRGTGELFF
TGTGCCAGCAGTTCTTATTGGACTCGGGGTACCGGGGAGCTGTTTTTT
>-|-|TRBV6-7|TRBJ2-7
CASSFMDTELPTYEQYF
TGTGCCAGCAGTTTCATGGACACAGAATTACCTACCTACGAGCAGTACTTC
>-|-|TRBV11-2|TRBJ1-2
CASRGISDGGATNYGYTF
TGTGCCAGCAGAGGAATCTCTGATGGGGGGGCAACTAACTATGGCTACACCTTC
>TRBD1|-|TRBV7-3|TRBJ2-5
CASSLGGTGSATQYF
TGTGCCAGCAGCTTAGGAGGGACAGGGTCGGCGACCCAGTACTTC
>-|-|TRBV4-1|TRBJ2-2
CASSLDSVVYGELFF
TGCGCCAGCAGCCTAGACAGCGTAGTCTACGGGGAGCTGTTTTTT
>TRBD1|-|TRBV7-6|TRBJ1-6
CASSLALGQGPPLHF
TGTGCCAGCAGCTTAGCCCTGGGACAGGGGCCGCCCCTCCACTTT
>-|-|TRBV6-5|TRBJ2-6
CASGKGYTGANVLTF
TGTGCCAGCGGGAAGGGATACACTGGGGCCAACGTCCTGACTTTC
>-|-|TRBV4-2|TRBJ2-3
CASSQDPTTDTQYF
TGTGCCAGCAGCCAAGATCCGACCACAGATACGCAGTATTTT
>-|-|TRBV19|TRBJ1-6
CASSMQRAGGVNSPLHF
TGTGCCAGTAGTATGCAGCGGGCAGGCGGGGTTAATTCACCCCTCCACTTT
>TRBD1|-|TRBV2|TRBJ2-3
CASRGAGGESTDTQYF
TGTGCCAGCAGGGGCGCAGGGGGCGAGAGCACAGATACGCAGTATTTT
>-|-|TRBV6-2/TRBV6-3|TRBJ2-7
CASSYPGLGFPSGEQYF
TGTGCCAGCAGTTACCCAGGGCTAGGATTCCCTTCGGGCGAGCAGTACTTC
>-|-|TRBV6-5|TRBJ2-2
CASSLSQYTGELFF
TGTGCCAGCAGTCTGAGCCAGTACACCGGGGAGCTGTTTTTT
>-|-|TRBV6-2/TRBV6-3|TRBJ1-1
CASSPTLNTEAFF
TGTGCCAGCAGTCCCACCCTGAACACTGAAGCTTTCTTT
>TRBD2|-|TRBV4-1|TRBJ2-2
CASSQGGLAGIGTGELFF
TGCGCCAGCAGCCAAGGGGGACTAGCGGGGATCGGAACCGGGGAGCTGTTTTTT
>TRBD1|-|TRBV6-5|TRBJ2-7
CASSYSGGDYYEQYF
TGTGCCAGCAGTTACTCAGGGGGCGACTACTACGAGCAGTACTTC
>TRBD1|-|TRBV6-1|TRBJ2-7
CASSTTGGIYEQYF
TGTGCCAGCAGCACGACAGGGGGCATCTACGAGCAGTACTTC
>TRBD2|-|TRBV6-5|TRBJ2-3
CASSFFGLATNTQYF
TGTGCCAGCAGTTTCTTCGGACTAGCTACCAATACGCAGTATTTT
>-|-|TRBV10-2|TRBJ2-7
CASTGYLYEQYF
TGCGCCAGCACGGGATACCTCTACGAGCAGTACTTC
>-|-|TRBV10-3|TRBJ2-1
CAISEGRASRDEQFF
TGTGCCATCAGTGAGGGCAGGGCAAGTAGGGATGAGCAGTTCTTC
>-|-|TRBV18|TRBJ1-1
CASSPGTLAFF
TGTGCCAGCTCACCCGGGACATTGGCTTTCTTT